Listed below are T cell receptor beta chains from one sample, sequenced in a study of OX40 agonist ivuxolimab in advanced cancers. Only in-frame clones appear in the TCRdb table, and some are missing; sequencing was by immunoSEQ multiplex PCR. This table has about 66,000 clones, about 90% appearing once. The material was CD4+ or CD8+ T cells sorted from blood, obtained in a trial of the OX40 agonist ivuxolimab. The receptors derive from an adult with an advanced solid tumor such as melanoma, head and neck, liver or kidney cancer. The CDR3 runs from the conserved cysteine through the conserved F or W. A D gene is named only where the DNA matches it firmly.

TRBV5-1	.	TRBD2	CASSPRPGTSGTEQYF
TRBV2	TRBJ2-7	.	CASSDQGLGSYEQYF
TRBV5-1	TRBJ2-3	.	CASSLGGEAINTDTQYF
TRBV6-5	TRBJ1-2	.	CASSYGGHQTTGYTF
TRBV18	TRBJ2-3	.	CASSALGDTQYF
TRBV7-3	TRBJ2-2	.	CASSLLSDTGELFF
TRBV4-3	TRBJ1-3	TRBD1	CASSQDSARGGFYSGNTIYF
TRBV12-5	TRBJ2-5	.	CASGLVVWVETQYF
TRBV28	TRBJ2-7	.	CASSYGGPGSYEQYF
TRBV18	TRBJ2-7	.	CASSPSRDSYEQYF
TRBV7-6	TRBJ2-5	TRBD1	CASSLEGQGVVQYF
TRBV6-5	TRBJ1-2	.	CASSPGQNYGYTF
TRBV18	TRBJ1-1	.	CASSPRSVTTNTEAFF
TRBV5-8	TRBJ1-1	.	CASSFRDVAGNTEAFF
TRBV5-1	TRBJ2-7	TRBD2	CASSLAASGSGSYEQYF
TRBV4-1	TRBJ2-1	.	CASSLPPNYDEQFF
TRBV18	TRBJ2-3	.	CASSPPAGQDTQYF
TRBV13	TRBJ2-7	.	CASSLLGQQPYEQYF
TRBV20-1	TRBJ2-5	.	CSATLRETQYF
TRBV7-9	TRBJ2-1	.	CASSRRTSYNEQFF
TRBV10-3	TRBJ2-7	.	CAISEGQGGGFSYEQYF
TRBV5-6	TRBJ2-3	.	CASSHYREDTQYF
TRBV19	TRBJ2-1	.	CASSPRGTEQFF
TRBV6-1	TRBJ1-5	.	CASSGPAAGFGQPQHF
TRBV4-3	TRBJ2-1	TRBD2	CASSPGTSGDNEQFF
TRBV18	TRBJ1-6	.	CASSRVRNSPLHF
TRBV21-1	TRBJ2-7	.	CASGGGPEQYF
TRBV29-1	TRBJ2-5	.	CSVVPGIQETQYF
TRBV28	TRBJ2-5	.	CASGYRQETQYF
TRBV7-9	TRBJ2-5	.	CASSFGPVPETQYF
TRBV2	TRBJ2-3	.	CAGSVRDTQYF
TRBV7-6	TRBJ2-2	.	CASSPRPGELFF
TRBV30	TRBJ2-3	.	CAWSVKRSFTDTQYF
TRBV28	TRBJ2-7	TRBD2	CASSLVAGVVQYF
TRBV5-1	TRBJ2-3	.	CASSLGYSHSSTDTQYF
TRBV19	TRBJ1-2	.	CASSIQGNYGYTF
TRBV19	TRBJ2-6	.	CASSRGSSGANVLTF
TRBV28	TRBJ2-7	.	CASSLVGDEQYF
TRBV6-1	TRBJ1-2	.	CASSDGGRYGYTF
TRBV28	TRBJ2-4	.	CASSSGARNIQYF
TRBV5-8	TRBJ1-5	TRBD1	CASRRDRAKQPQHF
TRBV7-9	TRBJ2-5	TRBD2	CASSFGTSGRETQYF
TRBV6-5	TRBJ1-5	TRBD1	CASRGQGNQPQHF
TRBV4-2	TRBJ2-1	.	CASSQRSGNEQFF
TRBV11-3	TRBJ1-2	.	CASSLEGVGGYTF
TRBV23-1	TRBJ2-7	.	CANPGLRIYEQYF
TRBV19	TRBJ1-5	.	CASSRGSNQPQHF
TRBV7-6	TRBJ2-1	TRBD2	CASSNTGTSHNEQFF
TRBV11-3	TRBJ2-7	TRBD2	CASSLVGSGATSYEQYF
TRBV5-1	TRBJ1-4	.	CASSLTGLEKLFF
TRBV5-1	TRBJ2-7	TRBD1	CASRVTGGGEQYF
TRBV27	TRBJ1-2	TRBD1	CASSPDRGPYGYTF
TRBV5-1	TRBJ2-3	.	CASSFRVGPDTQYF